This TCR beta chain was captured by sequencing in a study of shared clonotypes between healthy human individuals (dated by TCRdb to 2019 to 2021). In terms of the full investigation: The cohort included a few men and a couple of women between 18 and 49 years of age. For each donor, CD4 naive and CD4 memory were each run on three plates, CD8 naive on two plates, and CD8 memory on one plate. Blood TCR repertoires of a handful of healthy adults were deeply sequenced to estimate repertoire size and the extent of clonotype sharing between individuals. Each donor's leukapheresis produced roughly between roughly 0.85 and 10 billion PBMCs. Libraries were prepared and TCR repertoires were sequenced by different laboratories using diverse techniques, in order to increase sequencing depth and limit assay-specific biases. Overall study outcomes, separate from this receptor: Incomplete sequencing was indicated by rarefaction of sorted-subset datasets, despite the large sequencing depth. Clonotypes shared by all four sorted-subset donors showed higher generation probabilities than non-shared clonotypes. Estimated clonotype richness was generally larger for naive than for memory subsets. Pairwise subsampling indicated that sequencing depth was expected to affect the degree of clonotype sharing among donors. Sharing across a few donors was observed for approximately 5% of naive CD4, over 3% of naive CD8, 2.3% of memory CD4, and around 0.4% of memory CD8 clonotypes. The small number of donors limited the genetic and exposure-history diversity represented. Only blood was sampled, and tissue TCR repertoires likely differ from those in blood.

TCR CDR3 regions were amplified from genomic DNA by multiplex PCR using the deep immunoSEQ assay. Extracted genomic DNA from each cell subset was distributed evenly across all wells of several immunoSEQ 96-well plates, and each plate was treated as a replicate. For sorted subsets, each replicate PCR was loaded with about 0.2 ug genomic DNA, equivalent to about 30,000 T cell genomes. Purified libraries were quantified with a Qubit 3.0 fluorometer, sized on a Bioanalyzer 2100, and re-quantified with the KAPA Library Quantification kit. Every immunoSEQ 96-well plate was sequenced on a separate single-read 150-cycle Illumina NextSeq 550 flow cell. Per the source publication's procedure: Because the immunoSEQ output held only junctional sequences and lacked quality scores, the filtering could not match the filtering applied to full-length reads. Sequences were annotated with PyIR, a Python wrapper for IgBLAST v1.9, using IMGT germline references to assign V/J genes and CDR3. Reads with weak V/J assignments (E-value above 1e-6), missing CDR3, stop codons, out-of-frame junctions, or ambiguous translated residues were removed. V3J clonotypes were defined as sequences sharing an identical inferred V gene, J gene, and CDR3 amino acid sequence. The percentage overlap between two repertoires was calculated by dividing the number of shared unique clonotypes by the size of the smaller repertoire. RTK rarefaction, the Chao1 estimator, and Recon v2.1 estimates of unobserved clonotypes were used to assess repertoire richness. Generation probabilities for all TCRbeta clonotypes obtained by the gDNA method from a handful of donors were computed using OLGA. This is the immuneACCESS table as TCRdb keeps it, with only in-frame sequences that have V and J called. A part of the clones is gone; compared with another copy, unresolved V genes explain less than half, and the rest is unexplained. V and J calls plus clone size are reproduced from that table; the DNA served to infer D and trimming. The sample yields 750,000 to 1,000,000 clones; 80% to 95% were counted once. The leading ten clones occupy approximately 25% of the sample.

Via the germline V gene, CDR1 is MGHDK and CDR2 SYGVNS. The germline ends are 9 bases apart after V is trimmed by 1 base and J by 6 bases. Including cysteine and phenylalanine, the CDR3 has 13 amino acids. Only the CDR3 part of the read is kept: 39 bases, read in frame from the first base. CD8 naive samples consisted of CD45RO-negative cells that were positively selected for CCR7, yielding a CD45RA+CCR7+ population without TemRA cells. The donors were healthy, HIV-negative adults who had no recently reported acute infections or vaccinations. Every donor was a Caucasian adult living in Nashville, Tennessee, USA. Blood was obtained by leukapheresis, after which PBMCs were separated by Ficoll-Histopaque density gradient centrifugation and cryopreserved in liquid nitrogen vapor phase. Purity and quantity of every magnetically sorted T cell population were checked by analytical flow cytometry. From each sorted fraction, genomic DNA was isolated and quantified by UV absorbance on a Nanodrop 2000c.

To note about this clone: Its antigen remains unidentified. The input lacks base qualities; no much larger clone sits a single base away.

Sequencing used naive CD8+ T cells sorted from blood. Explained via the paper, the cell subset or site label denotes: CD45RA+CCR7+. The rearrangement combines TRBV25-1 with TRBJ1-2; possibly the D gene is TRBD1, per 5 matching bases. The TCR originated in a man aged 25-45 years in good health. The CDR3 amino acid sequence is: CASSEWAGNGYTF. The DNA sequence is TGTGCCAGCAGTGAATGGGCAGGGAATGGCTACACCTTC.